The present T cell receptor beta chain was sequenced within a study of T-cell reconstitution after alpha-beta-depleted transplantation in children. During its preparation, the TCRbeta library received unique molecular identifiers. TCRdb passed the PCR reads through MiXCR, listing each CDR3 protein once. The sample lists a few hundred thousand distinct CDR3 sequences; around a tenth were seen once. The junction had 4 bases not matched to a gene; V was cut back by 0 bases and J by 0 bases. This CDR3 region has 16 residues. CDR1 and CDR2 from the germline V gene are SGDLS and YYNGEE. The rearrangement links TRBV9 to TRBJ2-7, with 9 positions matching TRBD2. The source is a human donor who donated a stem cell graft to a child with acute lymphoblastic leukemia. The source was PBMCs from the stem cell graft donor, collected from the stem cell graft. The CDR3 DNA reads TGTGCCAGCAGCGTAGGAAGACTAGCGGACTCCTACGAGCAGTACTTC. Amino acid sequence: CASSVGRLADSYEQYF.